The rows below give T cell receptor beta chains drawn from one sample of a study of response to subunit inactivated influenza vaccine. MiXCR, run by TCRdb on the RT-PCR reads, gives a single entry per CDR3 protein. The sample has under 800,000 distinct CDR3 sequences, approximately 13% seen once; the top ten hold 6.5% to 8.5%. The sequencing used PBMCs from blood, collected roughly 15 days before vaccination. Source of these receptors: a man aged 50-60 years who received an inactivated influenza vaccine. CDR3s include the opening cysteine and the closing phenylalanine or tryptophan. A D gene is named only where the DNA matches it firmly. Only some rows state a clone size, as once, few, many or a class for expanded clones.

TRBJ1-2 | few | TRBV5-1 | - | TGCGCCAGCAGCAGAAGGGTGGGGTATGGCTACACCTTC | CASSRRVGYGYTF
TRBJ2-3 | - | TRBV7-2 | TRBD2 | TGTGCCAGCAGCTTAAATGGCGGGGGGGCGAGAGATACGCAGTATTTT | CASSLNGGGARDTQYF
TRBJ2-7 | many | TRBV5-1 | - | TGCGCCAGCAGCGCCTCCACGGGAGCCCCCTACGAGCAGTACTTC | CASSASTGAPYEQYF
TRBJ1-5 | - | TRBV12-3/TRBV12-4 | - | TGTGCCAGCAGTTTGATGGGTCCGTTCCAGCCCCAGCATTTT | CASSLMGPFQPQHF
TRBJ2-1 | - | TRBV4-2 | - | TGTGCCAGCAGCCAAGGCCAGGGGCCCTACGCGGAGCAGTTCTTC | CASSQGQGPYAEQFF
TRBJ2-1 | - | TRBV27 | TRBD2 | TGTGCCAGCAGTTTATGGGCTAGCGGGAGAGGTGATGAGCAGTTCTTC | CASSLWASGRGDEQFF
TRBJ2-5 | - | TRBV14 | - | TGTGCCAGCAGCCAAGACCAGGGTTCCGAGACCCAGTACTTC | CASSQDQGSETQYF
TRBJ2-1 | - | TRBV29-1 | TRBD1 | TGCAGCGGCAGACAGGGGCGGACAGACAATGAGCAGTTCTTC | CSGRQGRTDNEQFF
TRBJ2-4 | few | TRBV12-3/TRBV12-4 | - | TGTGCCAGCAGTTTAGAGACGGCCAAAAACATTCAGTACTTC | CASSLETAKNIQYF
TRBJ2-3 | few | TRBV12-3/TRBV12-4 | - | TGTGCCAGCAAGAACTACGCCTCCCGAGATACGCAGTATTTT | CASKNYASRDTQYF
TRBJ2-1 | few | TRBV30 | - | TGTGCCTGGAGTGTACTTCTCTCCTCCTACAATGAGCAGTTCTTC | CAWSVLLSSYNEQFF
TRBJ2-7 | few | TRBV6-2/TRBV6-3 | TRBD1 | TGTGCCAGCAGTTACCTCGGGACAGCCGCCTACGAGCAGTACTTC | CASSYLGTAAYEQYF
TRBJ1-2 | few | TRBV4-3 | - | TGCGCCAGCAGCCAAGGAGCCTTAGGGACGGGAGGCTACACCTTC | CASSQGALGTGGYTF
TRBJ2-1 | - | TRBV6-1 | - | TGTGCCAGCAGGCCCGTTAGCTCCTACAATGAGCAGTTCTTC | CASRPVSSYNEQFF
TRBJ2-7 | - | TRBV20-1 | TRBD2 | TGCAGTGCCACCGAGCGGGGTATCGGGTACGAGCAGTACTTC | CSATERGIGYEQYF
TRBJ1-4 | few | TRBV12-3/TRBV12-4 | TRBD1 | TGTGCCAGCAGCCCGACAGGGACTAATGAAAAACTGTTTTTT | CASSPTGTNEKLFF
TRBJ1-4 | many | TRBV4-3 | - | TGCGCCAGCAGCCAAGGAAACAGGGAGATTGAAAAACTGTTTTTT | CASSQGNREIEKLFF
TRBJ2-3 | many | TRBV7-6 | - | TGTGCCAGCAGCTCCTTCCCGGGGGGCTCAGATACGCAGTATTTT | CASSSFPGGSDTQYF
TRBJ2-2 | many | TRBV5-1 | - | TGCGCCAGCAGCTTGGACCGTGTCACCGGGGAGCTGTTTTTT | CASSLDRVTGELFF
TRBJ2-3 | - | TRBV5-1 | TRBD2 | TGCGCCAGCAGCTTGGTGGGTCCGGGACTAGCGGGACACACAGATACGCAGTATTTT | CASSLVGPGLAGHTDTQYF
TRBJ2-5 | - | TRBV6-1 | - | TGTGCCAGCAGTGAAGGTCGATCGATCGGACAAGAGACCCAGTACTTC | CASSEGRSIGQETQYF
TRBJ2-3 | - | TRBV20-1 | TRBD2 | TGCAGTGCTAGGCCCCTGACTAGCGGGAGGGCCGTGTTTACAGATACGCAGTATTTT | CSARPLTSGRAVFTDTQYF
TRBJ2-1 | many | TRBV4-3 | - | TGCGCCAGCAGCCAAGAGGGGGTGGGGGGATACAATGAGCAGTTCTTC | CASSQEGVGGYNEQFF
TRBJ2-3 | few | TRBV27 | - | TGTGCCAGCAGTTTATTTGCAGTCACAGATACGCAGTATTTT | CASSLFAVTDTQYF
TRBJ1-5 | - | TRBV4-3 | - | TGCGCCAGCAGCCAAGATGGTAGCAGGAACCTGCATTTT | CASSQDGSRNLHF
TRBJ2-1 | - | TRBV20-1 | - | TGCAGTTCCCGGGCCTTAGAGTACAATGAGCAGTTCTTC | CSSRALEYNEQFF